The rows below give T cell receptor beta chains drawn from one sample of a study of long-term antiretroviral therapy in people with HIV. TCRdb's table, derived via immunoSEQ multiplex PCR, lists solely in-frame clones and lacks some. Of around 29,000 clones in the sample, over 90% were seen once. The material sequenced was unsorted PBMCs, taken about 6.6 years after starting antiretroviral therapy. These TCRs come from a man aged 30-40 years with HIV. Each CDR3 is given with its conserved first and last residue. The order of the fields is D gene, clone size, J gene, V gene, CDR3 protein, CDR3 DNA. D genes are given only for firm matches. Some rows mark clone size as missing; the rest say once, few, many or name a class of expanded clone.

-	-	TRBJ2-2	TRBV6-1	CASSVPTSVGTGELFF	TGTGCCAGCAGTGTACCGACCAGCGTCGGCACCGGGGAGCTGTTTTTT
-	-	TRBJ2-5	TRBV14	CASSQAQETQYF	TGTGCCAGCAGCCAAGCCCAAGAGACCCAGTACTTC
TRBD1	-	TRBJ1-1	TRBV7-9	CASSQGATSWTEAFF	TGTGCCAGCAGCCAGGGGGCCACCTCGTGGACTGAAGCTTTCTTT
-	-	TRBJ1-5	TRBV19	CASSEWANNQPQHF	TGTGCCAGTAGTGAGTGGGCCAACAATCAGCCCCAGCATTTT
TRBD1	once	TRBJ2-3	TRBV5-4	CASSPQGAADTQYF	TGTGCCAGCAGCCCACAGGGGGCTGCAGATACGCAGTATTTT
-	-	TRBJ1-1	TRBV7-3	CASSLTVNTEAFF	TGTGCCAGCAGCTTAACTGTGAACACTGAAGCTTTCTTT
-	-	TRBJ2-7	TRBV2	CASSELPFSYEQYF	TGTGCCAGCAGTGAATTACCGTTTTCCTACGAGCAGTACTTC
-	-	TRBJ2-4	TRBV7-6	CASSFQPGHNIQYF	TGTGCCAGCAGCTTCCAGCCGGGACACAACATTCAGTACTTC
-	-	TRBJ1-4	TRBV15	CATSRDMGVTNEKLFF	TGTGCCACCAGCAGAGATATGGGAGTAACTAATGAAAAACTGTTTTTT
-	few	TRBJ1-1	TRBV28	CASSFWGTDGTEAFF	TGTGCCAGCAGTTTCTGGGGCACAGATGGCACTGAAGCTTTCTTT
TRBD1	-	TRBJ2-3	TRBV25-1	CASRGQGADTQYF	TGTGCCAGCAGGGGACAGGGGGCAGATACGCAGTATTTT
-	-	TRBJ2-7	TRBV28	CASSGPGGSSYEQYF	TGTGCCAGCAGCGGCCCCGGGGGAAGCTCCTACGAGCAGTACTTC
TRBD1	-	TRBJ2-4	TRBV30	CAWSVRTGFMSNIQYF	TGTGCCTGGAGTGTACGGACAGGGTTTATGTCAAACATTCAGTACTTC
-	once	TRBJ2-1	TRBV10-3	CAIRTTGGAYNEQFF	TGTGCCATCCGTACCACAGGGGGGGCCTACAATGAGCAGTTCTTC
-	-	TRBJ1-6	TRBV27	CASGLGDSYNSPLHF	TGTGCCAGCGGGCTGGGAGACTCCTATAATTCACCCCTCCACTTT
-	once	TRBJ2-6	TRBV10-3	CAISDGSGANVLTF	TGTGCCATCAGTGATGGCTCTGGGGCCAACGTCCTGACTTTC
-	-	TRBJ2-5	TRBV15	CATSRVNRETQYF	TGTGCCACCAGCAGAGTCAATCGGGAGACCCAGTACTTC
-	-	TRBJ1-5	TRBV6-5	CASKQGVEQPQHF	TGTGCCAGCAAGCAGGGTGTGGAACAGCCCCAGCATTTT
TRBD1	-	TRBJ2-7	TRBV19	CASSIDPGGYEQYF	TGTGCCAGTAGTATAGATCCAGGGGGTTACGAGCAGTACTTC
-	once	TRBJ2-1	TRBV7-2	CASSLPGVNEQFF	TGTGCCAGCAGCTTACCCGGGGTCAATGAGCAGTTCTTC
-	-	TRBJ1-2	TRBV4-1	CASSHTTGSEGYTF	TGCGCCAGCAGCCACACGACAGGAAGTGAAGGCTACACCTTC
TRBD1	-	TRBJ1-4	TRBV9	CASSATGGYEKLFF	TGTGCCAGCAGCGCCACAGGGGGCTATGAAAAACTGTTTTTT
-	-	TRBJ2-6	TRBV10-3	CAISESPGANVLTF	TGTGCCATCAGTGAGAGTCCCGGGGCCAACGTCCTGACTTTC
-	-	TRBJ2-3	TRBV15	CATSRSAGGPSTDTQYF	TGTGCCACCAGCAGATCCGCTGGGGGCCCTAGCACAGATACGCAGTATTTT
TRBD2	-	TRBJ2-1	TRBV7-3	CASSLGPPSGRYNEQFF	TGTGCCAGCAGCTTAGGCCCCCCGAGCGGGAGATACAATGAGCAGTTCTTC
-	-	TRBJ2-2	TRBV7-3	CASSLGVATGELFF	TGTGCCAGCAGCTTAGGGGTGGCCACCGGGGAGCTGTTTTTT
-	-	TRBJ2-7	TRBV7-6	CASRGGTLGEQYF	TGTGCCAGCAGAGGTGGGACCCTAGGGGAGCAGTACTTC
-	once	TRBJ1-4	TRBV2	CASSPRRDNEKLFF	TGTGCCAGCTCGCCGCGCCGGGATAATGAAAAACTGTTTTTT
-	-	TRBJ2-4	TRBV7-3	CASSSWTIAKNIQYF	TGTGCCAGCAGCTCGTGGACCATAGCCAAAAACATTCAGTACTTC
-	-	TRBJ2-2	TRBV4-3	CASSQVENTGELFF	TGCGCCAGCAGCCAAGTTGAGAACACCGGGGAGCTGTTTTTT
-	-	TRBJ1-1	TRBV19	CASSTGTAFGAFF	TGTGCCAGTAGTACCGGGACGGCGTTTGGAGCTTTCTTT
-	-	TRBJ1-1	TRBV4-3	CASSQEAGAVTEAFF	TGCGCCAGCAGCCAAGAGGCGGGGGCGGTCACTGAAGCTTTCTTT
-	-	TRBJ2-3	TRBV19	CASSNRQIPADTQYF	TGTGCCAGTAGCAACAGACAAATTCCAGCAGATACGCAGTATTTT
-	-	TRBJ1-3	TRBV2	CASSQGLGQGNTIYF	TGTGCCAGCAGTCAAGGACTCGGCCAAGGAAACACCATATATTTT
-	-	TRBJ1-2	TRBV19	CASSVIGSVYGYTF	TGTGCCAGTAGTGTGATCGGGTCCGTTTATGGCTACACCTTC
-	-	TRBJ2-7	TRBV19	CASSPGQQITYEQYF	TGTGCCAGTAGTCCCGGACAGCAGATCACCTACGAGCAGTACTTC
-	-	TRBJ1-3	TRBV6-5	CASSRHMTGNTIYF	TGTGCCAGCAGCCGACATATGACTGGAAACACCATATATTTT
TRBD2	-	TRBJ2-3	TRBV30	CAWSAVAGTDTQYF	TGTGCCTGGAGCGCGGTAGCGGGGACAGATACGCAGTATTTT
-	-	TRBJ1-6	TRBV6-1	CASSEALLGTLDLRRSPLHF	TGTGCCAGCAGTGAAGCTCTTCTCGGGACACTCGATCTACGACGGTCACCCCTCCACTTT
-	-	TRBJ2-7	TRBV4-1	CASSQDRFEQYF	TGCGCCAGCAGCCAAGATAGGTTCGAGCAGTACTTC